Below, one T cell receptor beta chain is given with its context. Building of the TCR beta libraries involved iRepertoire HTBI primers and Arm-PCR of CDR3 regions. As processed by the authors: Throughout the samples, researchers identified about 62 TRBV and about 15 TRBJ segments. In TCRdb, the multiplex PCR reads were re-called with MiXCR into one record per CDR3 protein. Here the V and J calls rest on TCRdb's processing, not on the authors' analysis. The sample includes under 350,000 distinct CDR3 sequences, under 25% of them seen just once. This CDR3 comprises 17 residues. V was pared by 1 base and J by 4 bases, with 10 bases of the junction left unmatched. CDR1 is SGHTA and CDR2 is FQGNSA in the germline V gene. This sample is part of a study of regulatory T cells in long-lasting Graves disease. Study summary: Persistent Graves' disease required over 5 years of antithyroid drugs and positive TSH receptor antibodies.

Indicated time point: persistent/refractory GD, antithyroid drugs over 5 years with positive TRAb. PBMC RNA served as the TCR library source. This TCR derives from a female donor with Graves disease. The sequences come from peripheral blood mononuclear cells (PBMCs), collected when the disease was refractory, from a patient treated with antithyroid drugs. The gene calls are TRBV7-2 and TRBJ2-1; the match to TRBD2 covers 7 bases. CDR3 sequence: CASSLVAETLAYNEQFF. The CDR3 coding sequence is TGTGCCAGCAGCTTAGTGGCGGAGACACTAGCGTACAATGAGCAGTTCTTC.